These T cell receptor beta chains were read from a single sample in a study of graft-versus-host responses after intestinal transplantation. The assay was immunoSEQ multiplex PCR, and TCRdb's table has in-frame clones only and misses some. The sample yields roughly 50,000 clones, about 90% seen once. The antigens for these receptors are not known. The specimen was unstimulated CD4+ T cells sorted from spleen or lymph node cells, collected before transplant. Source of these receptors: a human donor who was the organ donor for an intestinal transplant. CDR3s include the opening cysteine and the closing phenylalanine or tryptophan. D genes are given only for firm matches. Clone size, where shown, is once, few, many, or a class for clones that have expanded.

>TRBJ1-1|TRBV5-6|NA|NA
TGTGCCAGCAGTCGAGGGGCGGGCACTGAAGCTTTCTTT
CASSRGAGTEAFF
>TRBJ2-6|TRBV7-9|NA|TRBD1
TGTGCCAGCAGCCCTGGACAGGGGGTTGGGGCCAACGTCCTGACTTTC
CASSPGQGVGANVLTF
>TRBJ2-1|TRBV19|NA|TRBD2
TGTGCCAGTAGTACCCCGACTAGCGGGAGGGGATCCTACAATGAGCAGTTCTTC
CASSTPTSGRGSYNEQFF
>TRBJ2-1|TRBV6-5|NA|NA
TGTGCCAGCAGTTACAGGGGGGCAGGCAATGAGCAGTTCTTC
CASSYRGAGNEQFF
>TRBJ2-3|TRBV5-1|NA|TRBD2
TGCGCCAGCAGCTTAGCGGGAGGCGGCACAGATACGCAGTATTTT
CASSLAGGGTDTQYF
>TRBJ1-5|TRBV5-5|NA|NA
TGTGCCAGCAGCTTACAGGGATGGGGCAATCAGCCCCAGCATTTT
CASSLQGWGNQPQHF
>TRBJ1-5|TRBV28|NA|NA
TGTGCCAGCAGAACTAGGGCAGGGGAGGGTCAGCCCCAGCATTTT
CASRTRAGEGQPQHF
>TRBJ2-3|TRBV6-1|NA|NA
TGTGCCAGCAGTGAAGTGCCCACAGATACGCAGTATTTT
CASSEVPTDTQYF
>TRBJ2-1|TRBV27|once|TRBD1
TGTGCCAGCAGTGGCTTGCCGTTCCAGACAGGGTTTTACAATGAGCAGTTCTTC
CASSGLPFQTGFYNEQFF
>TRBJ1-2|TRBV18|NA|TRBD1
TGTGCCAGCTCACCAGAGACAGGGGGCTATGGCTACACCTTC
CASSPETGGYGYTF
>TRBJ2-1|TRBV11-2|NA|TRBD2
TGTGCCAGCAGCTTCAGGGCTAGCGGGACCCATGAGCAGTTCTTC
CASSFRASGTHEQFF
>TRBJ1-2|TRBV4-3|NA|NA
TGCGCCAGCAGCCCCCAAAGGGAAGATGGCTACACCTTC
CASSPQREDGYTF
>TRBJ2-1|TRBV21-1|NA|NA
TGTGCCAGCAGCAAGCGTTCCGGGACTACCTACAATGAGCAGTTCTTC
CASSKRSGTTYNEQFF
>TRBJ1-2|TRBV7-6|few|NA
TGTGCCAGCAGCTTAGCCGGCTATGGCTACACCTTC
CASSLAGYGYTF
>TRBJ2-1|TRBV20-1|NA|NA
TGCAGTGCTAGAGGTTTCAATGAGCAGTTCTTC
CSARGFNEQFF
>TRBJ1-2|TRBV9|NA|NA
TGTGCCAGCAGCGTAGCCGATAACTATGGCTACACCTTC
CASSVADNYGYTF
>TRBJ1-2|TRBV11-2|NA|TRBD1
TGTGCCAGCAGCGATAGACAGGGGTGGAACTATGGCTACACCTTC
CASSDRQGWNYGYTF
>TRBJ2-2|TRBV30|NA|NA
TGTGCCTGGAGTGTACGGGTTACCGGGGAGCTGTTTTTT
CAWSVRVTGELFF
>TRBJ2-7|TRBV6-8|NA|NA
TGTGCCAGCAGAACAGGAGTAACTACCTACGAGCAGTACTTC
CASRTGVTTYEQYF
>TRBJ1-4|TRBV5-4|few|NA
TGTGCCAGCAGCTTGAAGGGGGCAACTAATGAAAAACTGTTTTTT
CASSLKGATNEKLFF
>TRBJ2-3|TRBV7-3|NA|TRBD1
TGTGCCAGCAGCTTACGACAGGGTGGGACAGATACGCAGTATTTT
CASSLRQGGTDTQYF
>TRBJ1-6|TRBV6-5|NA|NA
TGTGCCAGCAGTGGACTCAGCTCCTATAATTCACCCCTCCACTTT
CASSGLSSYNSPLHF
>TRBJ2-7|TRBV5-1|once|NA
TGCGCCAGCAGCTTCTACGAGCAGTACTTC
CASSFYEQYF
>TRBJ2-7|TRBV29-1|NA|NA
TGCAGCGTGACAGTCCTCTACGAGCAGTACTTC
CSVTVLYEQYF
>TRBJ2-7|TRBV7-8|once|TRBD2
TGTGCCAGCAGCTTAGGGCTACTAGCGGGAGGCGCCTACGAGCAGTACTTC
CASSLGLLAGGAYEQYF
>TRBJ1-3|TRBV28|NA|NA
TGTGCCAGCAGCCAAACTAGTCCTGGAAACACCATATATTTT
CASSQTSPGNTIYF
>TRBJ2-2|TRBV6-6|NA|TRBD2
TGTGCCAGCAGTCGGGTTGGGACTACGAACACCGGGGAGCTGTTTTTT
CASSRVGTTNTGELFF
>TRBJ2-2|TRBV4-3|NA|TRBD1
TGCGCCAGCAGCCGGACAGGGGGCACCGGGGAGCTGTTTTTT
CASSRTGGTGELFF
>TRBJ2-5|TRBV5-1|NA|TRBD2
TGCGCCAGCAGCTTGGGGACAGGACTAGCGGGAGGGCACCAAGAGACCCAGTACTTC
CASSLGTGLAGGHQETQYF
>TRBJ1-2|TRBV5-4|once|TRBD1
TGTGCCAGCAGCTTGGGCAGGGGGAACTATGGCTACACCTTC
CASSLGRGNYGYTF
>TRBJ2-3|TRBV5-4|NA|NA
TGTGCCAGCAGCTTGGACTATTTCACAGATACGCAGTATTTT
CASSLDYFTDTQYF
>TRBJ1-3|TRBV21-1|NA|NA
TGTGCCAGCAGCAAAGACTGGCAGGGGGCTGGAAACACCATATATTTT
CASSKDWQGAGNTIYF
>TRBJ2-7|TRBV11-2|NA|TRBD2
TGTGCCAGCAGCTTAGGCCTAGCGGTGAACGAGCAGTACTTC
CASSLGLAVNEQYF
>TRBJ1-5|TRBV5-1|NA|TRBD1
TGCGCCAGCAGCTGGACAGGGGGCAATCAGCCCCAGCATTTT
CASSWTGGNQPQHF
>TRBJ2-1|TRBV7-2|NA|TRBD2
TGTGCCAGCAGCCCAGATGGGACTAGCGGGAGAGGTTCTATGAATGAGCAGTTCTTC
CASSPDGTSGRGSMNEQFF
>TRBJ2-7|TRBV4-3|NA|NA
TGCGCCAGCAGCCAAGATCCGACGCCCTGGTACTTC
CASSQDPTPWYF
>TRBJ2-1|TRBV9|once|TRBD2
TGTGCCAGCAGAGCGGGACCCCGAAACAATGAGCAGTTCTTC
CASRAGPRNNEQFF